This entry lists 28 T cell receptor beta chains sequenced from one sample in a study of T cells in Graves' hyperthyroidism and ophthalmopathy. RNA transcripts provided the source from which TCR beta CDR3 regions were amplified. HTBI primers were the set used in a first-round RT-PCR of the TCR CDR3. MiXCR, applied by TCRdb to the multiplex PCR reads, yields one record per CDR3 protein. This sample yields roughly 100,000 distinct CDR3 sequences, of which about 45% are seen a single time; about 25% belongs to the top ten. Sequenced: blood. The source is a man aged 35-49 years with Graves' hyperthyroidism.

This chain joins TRBV24-1 and TRBJ1-2; D might be TRBD1 (5 bases). The CDR3 consists of 15 residues. Deletions cut 6 bases from V and 8 bases from J, with 21 bases between. Germline loops: CDR1 KGHDR, CDR2 SFDVKD. The CDR3 nucleotides read TGTGCCACCAGTCCAGTTGACAGAGGGGCTGGCGGCTACACCTTC. This translates into CATSPVDRGAGGYTF.

This clonotype has a count of ten or more. The chain links TRBV11-2 to TRBJ2-6; D not certain. This CDR3 is built from 14 residues. V was shortened by 4 bases and J by 4 bases, with 8 bases between the two germline ends. The germline V gene has CDR1 SGHAT and CDR2 FQNNGV. CDR3 region: CASSSVWGANVLTF. DNA for the CDR3: TGTGCCAGCAGCTCCGTATGGGGGGCCAACGTCCTGACTTTC.

This clonotype was detected only a few times. V gene TRBV3-1 combines with J gene TRBJ2-7, with 8 bases fitting TRBD1. V lost 6 bases and J lost 1; bases outside the gene matches: 8. Germline V gives CDR1 LGHDT, CDR2 YNNKEL (reference sequence). The CDR3 runs to 15 residues. As DNA, the CDR3 is TGTGCCAGCAGTCCCGGACAGGGAGGATCCTACGAGCAGTACTTC. It specifies CASSPGQGGSYEQYF.

This chain joins TRBV7-9 and TRBJ2-3; D may correspond to TRBD1 or TRBD2 (5 bases each). The germline gives CDR1 SEHNR, CDR2 FQNEAQ (reference sequence). The CDR3 is 17 residues long. V lost 6 bases and J lost 6, with 25 bases in between. The CDR3 spells CASSPTRPGPTTDTQYF. DNA of the CDR3: TGTGCCAGCAGTCCAACCCGTCCGGGACCCACGACGGATACGCAGTATTTT.

In this sample, this clonotype turned up many times. The V and J genes are TRBV19 and TRBJ2-2; D is uncertain. Germline V lookup: CDR1 LNHDA, CDR2 SQIVND (reference sequence). The CDR3 runs to 14 residues. V dropped 3 bases and J dropped 5 bases, with 10 bases sitting between them. The CDR3 nucleotides are TGTGCCAGTAGTATCTTCAGCGTTACCGGGGAGCTGTTTTTT. This translates into CASSIFSVTGELFF.

In its sample, this clonotype was seen once. This may stem from a read error, because a much larger clone lies one nucleotide away. Here the CDR3 omits its conserved ending phenylalanine or tryptophan, so a read error is the likely source. The V gene is TRBV6-5, the J gene TRBJ1-3; D not resolved. V lost 7 bases, J lost 4 bases, and 17 bases lay in between. The CDR3 is 15 residues long. Per germline, CDR1 MNHEY and CDR2 SVGAGI. This CDR3 is CASTLAGISGNTIYS. CDR3 nucleotide sequence: TGTGCCAGCACCTTAGCAGGCATATCAGGAAACACCATATATTCT.

This clonotype occurred a few times. V usage is TRBV6-2 or TRBV6-3 and J usage is TRBJ2-3, with TRBD2 identical over 12 bases. Unmatched junction bases numbered 4, after V lost 6 bases and J lost 3 bases. Germline V gene lookup returns CDR1 MNHEY and CDR2 SVGEGT. The CDR3 length is 15 residues. CDR3 coding DNA: TGTGCCAGCAGCGGGACTAGCGGGTTGACAGATACGCAGTATTTT. Translated: CASSGTSGLTDTQYF.

The genes are TRBV7-3 and TRBJ1-1; TRBD1 aligns across 10 bases. The CDR3 sequence is 13 residues long. The germline V gene has CDR1 SGHTA and CDR2 FQGTGA. V was pared by 5 bases and J by 5 bases, with 2 bases of the junction left unmatched. The CDR3: CASSQDRGTEAFF. CDR3 coding DNA: TGTGCCAGCAGCCAGGACAGGGGGACTGAAGCTTTCTTT.

This clonotype occurred many times. The gene calls are TRBV20-1 and TRBJ2-7, with 7 bases lining up with TRBD2. V trimming: 2 bases; J trimming: 6 bases; junction bases outside the gene matches: 4. Germline V gives CDR1 DFQATT, CDR2 SNEGSKA (reference sequence). CDR3 length: 12 amino acids. The CDR3 coding sequence is TGCAGTGCTAGACGCGGGGGTGGCGAGCAGTACTTC. This gives the protein CSARRGGGEQYF.

On this clonotype itself: This likely comes from a read error, as the CDR3 has no conserved phenylalanine or tryptophan at its end. V and J are TRBV19 and TRBJ2-1; TRBD2 aligns across 14 bases. The trim removed 9 bases at V and 9 bases at J, leaving 13 bases unmatched. Germline lookup yields CDR1 LNHDA and CDR2 SQIVND (reference sequence). The CDR3 loop spans 16 amino acids. The CDR3 region has the DNA TGTGCCAGCTCACCTTCAGGACTAGCGGGAGGTGGTGAGCAGTTCCTC. This encodes CASSPSGLAGGGEQFL.

Note on this clonotype: Given the absence of the conserved phenylalanine or tryptophan at the CDR3 end, a read error is likely. V is TRBV7-3 and J is TRBJ1-1, with 10 nucleotides matching TRBD1. Unmatched junction bases numbered 4, after V lost 4 bases and J lost 5 bases. The CDR3 has 14 residues. Germline assignment: CDR1 SGHTA and CDR2 FQGTGA. CDR3 in amino acids: CASSYGQGDTEAFV. CDR3 DNA sequence: TGTGCCAGCAGCTACGGACAGGGGGATACTGAAGCTTTCGTT.

This clonotype was seen repeatedly, ten times or more. One junction end does not reproduce the germline sequence, and a read error may be involved. The rearrangement links TRBV5-4 to TRBJ1-1, with TRBD1 as a possible D gene (6 bases). The CDR3 consists of 15 residues. Germline lookup yields CDR1 SGHNT and CDR2 YYREEE (reference sequence). The CDR3 protein is CASSQDFRGATEAFF. The CDR3 DNA is TGCGCCAGCAGCCAAGATTTCCGGGGGGCCACTGAAGCTTTCTTT.

With respect to this clonotype: The germline gene is not matched at one end of the junction; a read error may be the cause. J is TRBJ2-3 and V is TRBV24-1; 14 positions match TRBD2. The CDR3 length is 18 residues. Germline CDR1 KGHDR, CDR2 SFDVKD. The CDR3 loop reads CASSYTGLAGGGTDTQYF. The DNA of the CDR3 is TGTGCCAGCAGTTACACCGGACTAGCGGGAGGAGGAACAGATACGCAGTATTTT.

A word on this clonotype: The missing conserved phenylalanine or tryptophan at the end of this CDR3 makes a read error likely. V usage is TRBV2 and J usage is TRBJ2-5; TRBD2 matches at 9 bases. The CDR3 is 14 residues long. With 7 bases clipped from V and 5 bases from J, the junction kept 8 bases outside the gene matches. The germline V gene has CDR1 SNHLY and CDR2 FYNNEI. Written as DNA, the CDR3 is TGTGCCAGCAAGGAGGGGCTAGCGGGGGAGACCCAGTACTGC. It specifies CASKEGLAGETQYC.

This sequence joins TRBV29-1 and TRBJ2-7; TRBD2 is a possible D gene (6 bases). Between the trimmed V and J ends, which lost 3 bases and 6 bases, there was a span of 21 bases. This CDR3 contains 15 residues. In germline, CDR1 is SQVTM, CDR2 ANQGSEA. This CDR3 reads CSVELGSGGPFEQYF. Here the CDR3 DNA reads TGCAGCGTTGAGCTAGGTAGCGGAGGGCCCTTCGAGCAGTACTTC.

There are many counts of this clonotype. V gene TRBV12-3 or TRBV12-4 combines with J gene TRBJ1-1; a weak D match, TRBD1 (5 bases). This CDR3 region has 11 residues. V lost 5 bases to trimming and J lost 5 bases, with 6 bases between them. As DNA, the CDR3 is TGTGCCAGCAGTGGGGGGACTGAAGCTTTCTTT. Amino acid sequence: CASSGGTEAFF.

There are a few counts of this clonotype. V and J are TRBV30 and TRBJ1-5, with D tentatively TRBD1 (6 bases). Trimming removed 7 bases from V and 4 bases from J, with 14 bases in between. CDR1 is GTSNPN and CDR2 is SVGIG in the germline V gene (reference sequence). The CDR3 spans 13 residues. CDR3 in amino acids: CASKGGGNQPQHF. In DNA form, the CDR3 reads TGTGCCTCCAAGGGGGGCGGGAATCAGCCCCAGCATTTT.

The chain links TRBV25-1 to TRBJ2-7; D is possibly TRBD1 (6 bases). The CDR3 spans 10 residues. Germline V gene lookup returns CDR1 MGHDK and CDR2 SYGVNS. Trimming cost V 11 bases and J 3 bases, with 8 bases left between them. The CDR3 region is CAGGLYEQYF. CDR3 bases: TGTGCCGGGGGCCTCTACGAGCAGTACTTC.

The chain combines TRBV2 with TRBJ1-5; D unresolved. CDR1 SNHLY and CDR2 FYNNEI come from the germline V gene. This CDR3 spans 15 amino acids. Trimming stripped 6 bases from V and 0 bases from J, with 12 bases between. This CDR3 reads CASRQGWGSNQPQHF. CDR3 DNA: TGTGCCAGCAGGCAAGGCTGGGGTAGCAATCAGCCCCAGCATTTT.

This clonotype was counted ten times or more. This rearrangement joins TRBV19 to TRBJ1-1, with 7 positions matching TRBD1. The CDR3 contains 16 residues. With 5 bases clipped from V and 1 base from J, the junction kept 10 bases outside the gene matches. The germline V gene encodes CDR1 LNHDA and CDR2 SQIVND (reference sequence). As DNA, the CDR3 is TGTGCCAGTAGTGAAGACAGGGCGTTTCCGAACACTGAAGCTTTCTTT. It is translated as CASSEDRAFPNTEAFF.

This clonotype was picked up many times. The rearrangement links TRBV4-3 to TRBJ2-7; D gene uncertain. There are 14 residues in the CDR3. Germline V gene data show CDR1 as LGHNA and CDR2 as YSLEER. The V and J ends lost 1 base and 0 bases respectively, with 7 bases between them. CDR3 in amino acids: CASSQVPTSYEQYF. The CDR3 bases are TGCGCCAGCAGCCAAGTGCCCACCTCCTACGAGCAGTACTTC.

The genes are TRBV5-8 and TRBJ2-7; D call uncertain. The CDR3 has 14 amino acids. Germline V gene data show CDR1 as SGHTS and CDR2 as YDEGEE. With 2 bases removed from V and 3 bases from J, the gap between germline ends came to 12 bases. The CDR3: CASSLEGNVYEQYF. CDR3 nucleotide sequence: TGTGCCAGCAGCTTAGAAGGGAACGTCTACGAGCAGTACTTC.

The rearrangement links TRBV24-1 to TRBJ1-2, with D possibly TRBD1 on 6 matching bases. This CDR3 is 13 amino acids long. Germline V gives CDR1 KGHDR, CDR2 SFDVKD. The ends were cut back, 4 bases at V and 6 bases at J, with 11 bases in the middle. CDR3 sequence reads: CATSEQGSDGYTF. The CDR3 bases are TGTGCCACCAGTGAACAGGGCTCCGATGGCTACACCTTC.

This clonotype was detected many times. The V and J genes are TRBV2 and TRBJ2-5; the match to TRBD1 covers 9 bases. Germline values: CDR1 SNHLY, CDR2 FYNNEI. V gave up 5 bases and J gave up 3 bases; unmatched junction bases: 4. The CDR3 spans 14 residues. The CDR3 region is CASSWTGAKETQYF. As DNA, the CDR3 is TGTGCCAGCAGTTGGACAGGGGCGAAAGAGACCCAGTACTTC.

This clonotype has at least ten counts. CDR3 region: CSAAGGSQNTEAFF. The DNA of the CDR3 is TGCAGTGCTGCAGGGGGCTCCCAGAACACTGAAGCTTTCTTT. The chain combines TRBV20-1 with TRBJ1-1; 8 bases align to TRBD1. The germline gives CDR1 DFQATT, CDR2 SNEGSKA (reference sequence). The CDR3 has 14 residues. V was clipped by 5 bases and J by 1 base; unmatched bases: 6.

About this clonotype: A far larger clone differs by one base, so this is likely a read error. V gene TRBV3-1 combines with J gene TRBJ2-7; D is uncertain. Germline V gives CDR1 LGHDT, CDR2 YNNKEL (reference sequence). This CDR3 comprises 8 residues. As DNA, the CDR3 is TGTACCAGCTACGAGCAGTACTTC. It yields the protein CTSYEQYF.

This clonotype has a single count. In DNA, the CDR3 is TGTGCCACCTCGACCCCCCTGCGGCCAGGGGGCTTGAATGAGCAGTTCTTC. It translates to CATSTPLRPGGLNEQFF. The gene calls are TRBV24-1 and TRBJ2-1; 8 bases match TRBD1. J lost 7 bases, V lost 9 bases, and 19 bases had no gene match. This CDR3 spans 17 amino acids. In germline, CDR1 is KGHDR, CDR2 SFDVKD.

This rearrangement joins TRBV7-9 to TRBJ1-1; D remains unclear. Germline V CDR1 and CDR2: SEHNR, FQNEAQ (reference sequence). The germline V and J ends were trimmed by 5 bases and 5 bases, with 6 bases remaining between them. This CDR3 region has 11 residues. The CDR3 sequence is CASSPRTEAFF. The CDR3 region has the DNA TGTGCCAGCAGCCCCAGGACTGAAGCTTTCTTT.